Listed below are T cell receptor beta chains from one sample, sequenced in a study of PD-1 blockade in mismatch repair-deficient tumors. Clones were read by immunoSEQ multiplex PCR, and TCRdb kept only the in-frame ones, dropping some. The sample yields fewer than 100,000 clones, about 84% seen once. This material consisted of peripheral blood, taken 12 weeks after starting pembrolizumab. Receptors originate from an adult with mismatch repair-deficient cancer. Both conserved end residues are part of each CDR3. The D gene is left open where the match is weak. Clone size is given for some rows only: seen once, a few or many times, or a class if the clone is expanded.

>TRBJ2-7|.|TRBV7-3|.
TGTGCCAGCAGCTCATCCAGCGGATTCCACGAGCAGTACTTC
CASSSSSGFHEQYF
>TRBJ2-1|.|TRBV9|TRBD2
TGTGCCAGCAGCGTAGGCGGGAGTAGAAATGAGCAGTTCTTC
CASSVGGSRNEQFF
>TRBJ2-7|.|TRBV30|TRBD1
TGTGCCTGTGGGACAGACTCCTACGAGCAGTACTTC
CACGTDSYEQYF
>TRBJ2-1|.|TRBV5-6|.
TGTGCCAGCAGCTTGGCTCGGGGTGAGCAGTTCTTC
CASSLARGEQFF
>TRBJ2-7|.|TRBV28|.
TGTGCCAGCCGTAGATCGAGGGAGCAGTACTTC
CASRRSREQYF
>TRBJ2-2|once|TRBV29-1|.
TGCAGCGTTGAACGCCAGGGTAGTACCGGGGAGCTGTTTTTT
CSVERQGSTGELFF
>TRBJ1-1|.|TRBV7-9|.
TGTGCCAGCAGCTTAGAAGGAGTGGGCTCGACGTCAGCTTTCTTT
CASSLEGVGSTSAFF
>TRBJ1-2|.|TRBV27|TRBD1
TGTGCCAGCAGCCCCGGACAGGGTCGGGGCTATGGCTACACCTTC
CASSPGQGRGYGYTF
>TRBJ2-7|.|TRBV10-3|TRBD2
TGTGCCATCAGTGAGGGACGGACTAGCGGGCTGAGCTCCTACGAGCAGTACTTC
CAISEGRTSGLSSYEQYF
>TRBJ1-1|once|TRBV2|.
TGTGCCGGACGGCGGGAGCTGAACACTGAAGCTTTCTTT
CAGRRELNTEAFF
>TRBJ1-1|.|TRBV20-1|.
TGCAGTGCTGGTTGGAGCCCCGAAGCTTTCTTT
CSAGWSPEAFF
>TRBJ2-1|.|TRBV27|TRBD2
TGTGCCAGAGGACTAGCGGGACGTGAGCAGTTCTTC
CARGLAGREQFF
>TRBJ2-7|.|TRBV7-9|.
TGTGCCAGCAGCTTAGCGGGCCAAAGGAGCTCCTACGAGCAGTACTTC
CASSLAGQRSSYEQYF
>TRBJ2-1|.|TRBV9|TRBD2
TGTGCCAGCAGCGCCTCTAGCGGGAGGTGGAATGAGCAGTTCTTC
CASSASSGRWNEQFF
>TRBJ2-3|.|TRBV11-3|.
TGTGCCAGCAGCTTTGGGGGCACAGATACGCAGTATTTT
CASSFGGTDTQYF
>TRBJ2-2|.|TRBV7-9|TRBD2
TGTGCCAGCAGGGCTGGACTAGCGGGAGCTGTCGGGGAGCTGTTTTTT
CASRAGLAGAVGELFF
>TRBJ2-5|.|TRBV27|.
TGTGCCAGCAGTTTAGATTTGAGGACAGCCCAAGAGACCCAGTACTTC
CASSLDLRTAQETQYF
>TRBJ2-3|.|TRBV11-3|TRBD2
TGTGCCAGCAGCTTAGATGGGGCTCTAGCGGGAGCCCCAGATACGCAGTATTTT
CASSLDGALAGAPDTQYF
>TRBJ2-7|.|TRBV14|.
TGTGCCAGCAGCCAGTTGGGGAGCGGAGGCTACGAGCAGTACTTC
CASSQLGSGGYEQYF
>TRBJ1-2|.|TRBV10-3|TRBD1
TGTGCCATCAGTGCGGGACAGACTAACTATGGCTACACCTTC
CAISAGQTNYGYTF
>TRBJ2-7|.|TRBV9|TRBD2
TGTGCCAGCAGCGGATCCTTACTAGCGGGGAGCTCCTACGAGCAGTACTTC
CASSGSLLAGSSYEQYF
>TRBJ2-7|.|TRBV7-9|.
TGTGCCAGCAGCCAAGATTTTCACAGTGAATACGAGCAGTACTTC
CASSQDFHSEYEQYF
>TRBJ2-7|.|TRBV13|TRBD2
TGTGCCAGCAGCTTAGGGGTCGGCGGGAGATTGAACGAGCAGTACTTC
CASSLGVGGRLNEQYF
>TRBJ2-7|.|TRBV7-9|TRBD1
TGTGCCAGCAGCTCCGCCGACAGGGGCTACGAGCAGTACTTC
CASSSADRGYEQYF
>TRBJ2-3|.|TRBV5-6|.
TGTGCCAGCACTCAGGCTAGTGGGGGGTCAGATACGCAGTATTTT
CASTQASGGSDTQYF
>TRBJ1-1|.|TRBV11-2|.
TGTGCCAGCAGCTTAACGGGGGACACTGAAGCTTTCTTT
CASSLTGDTEAFF
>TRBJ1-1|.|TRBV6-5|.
TGTGCCAGCAGTTACTCGGGCGGGGACGGGAACACTGAAGCTTTCTTT
CASSYSGGDGNTEAFF
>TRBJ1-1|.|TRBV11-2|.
TGTGCCAGCAGCGAACGGAACCTTAACACTGAAGCTTTCTTT
CASSERNLNTEAFF
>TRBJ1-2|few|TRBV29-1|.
TGCAGCACCGAGAGAGGTTATGGCTACACCTTC
CSTERGYGYTF
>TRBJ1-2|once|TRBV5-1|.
TGCGCCAGCAGCTTCTCCCAGGAGGGCGCGTATGGCTACACCTTC
CASSFSQEGAYGYTF
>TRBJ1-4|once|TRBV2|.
TGTGCCAGCAGAAAGACACAGGCAACTAATGAAAAACTGTTTTTT
CASRKTQATNEKLFF
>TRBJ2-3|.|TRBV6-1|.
TGTGCCAGCAGTGCCGGACAGACCGGAGATACGCAGTATTTT
CASSAGQTGDTQYF
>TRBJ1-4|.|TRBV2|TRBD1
TGTGCCAGCAGCAGGGGGCAGGGCGAAAAACTGTTTTTT
CASSRGQGEKLFF
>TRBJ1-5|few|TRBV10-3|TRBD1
TGTGCCATCAGCGCACAGGGGGATTTGCATCAGCCCCAGCATTTT
CAISAQGDLHQPQHF
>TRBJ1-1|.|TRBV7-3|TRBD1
TGTGCCAGCAGCTTAATGGGGACAGGGGAAGCTTTCTTT
CASSLMGTGEAFF
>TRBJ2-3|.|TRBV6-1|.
TGTGCCAGCATCCGAGGGCAACAAGATGTAGATACGCAGTATTTT
CASIRGQQDVDTQYF
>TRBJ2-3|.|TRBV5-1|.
TGCGCCAGCAGCTTACGAGGGGTAGGCACAGATACGCAGTATTTT
CASSLRGVGTDTQYF